The clone carrying this T cell receptor beta chain was recorded only once. Its specificity is unknown. The source of the sample is a study of T cell responses to AZD1222 COVID-19 vaccine. The study, taken as a whole, reports: Scientists sampled the repertoires only once the peak T cell response had passed.

Germline CDR1 and CDR2: SGHDT and YYEEEE. The CDR3 length is 13 residues. V lost 2 bases and J lost 2, with 7 bases in between. Here immunoSEQ multiplex PCR was the method, and the copy in TCRdb shows in-frame clones only, minus some. The table has nearly 110,000 clones, around 90% seen once. Source: peripheral blood, taken 28 days after the second AZD1222 dose. The sequence derives from an adult who received the AZD1222 COVID-19 vaccine. J is TRBJ1-1 and V is TRBV5-6; D gene unclear. The CDR3: CASSLVANTEAFF. In DNA, the CDR3 is TGTGCCAGCAGCTTAGTGGCTAACACTGAAGCTTTCTTT.